A selection of T cell receptor beta chains follows, all from one sample in a study of blood T cell repertoires in COVID-19. Profiled with immunoSEQ multiplex PCR; TCRdb holds only in-frame clones, not every one. The table has roughly 120,000 clones, roughly four fifths seen once. Sample: peripheral blood. Every receptor here comes from a human donor in a cohort sampled during active COVID-19. The CDR3 runs from the conserved cysteine through the conserved F or W. A D gene is named only where the DNA matches it firmly. Size is omitted from some rows. Given values are once, few, many or a class for expanded clones.

d_gene,v_gene,j_gene,abundance,CDR3aa,CDR3nt
-,TRBV2,TRBJ1-2,-,CASRGEEYGYTF,TGTGCCAGCAGGGGAGAAGAGTATGGCTACACCTTC
-,TRBV29-1,TRBJ2-1,-,CSVEGLGSYNEQFF,TGCAGCGTTGAAGGGCTAGGATCCTACAATGAGCAGTTCTTC
TRBD2,TRBV27,TRBJ2-7,-,CASSSRGGWDEQYF,TGTGCCAGCAGTTCCCGGGGGGGATGGGACGAGCAGTACTTC
-,TRBV28,TRBJ1-1,-,CASSLPPTGSNTEAFF,TGTGCCAGCAGTTTACCCCCGACAGGCTCGAACACTGAAGCTTTCTTT
TRBD1,TRBV10-3,TRBJ2-2,-,CAISVGSRDSRAGELFF,TGTGCCATCAGCGTTGGGTCCCGGGACAGTCGGGCCGGGGAGCTGTTTTTT
-,TRBV9,TRBJ1-1,-,CASSVRSSEAFF,TGTGCCAGCAGCGTACGGTCCTCTGAAGCTTTCTTT
TRBD1,TRBV5-1,TRBJ2-2,few,CASSLTTGGTGELFF,TGCGCCAGCAGCTTGACGACAGGGGGGACCGGGGAGCTGTTTTTT
TRBD1,TRBV5-1,TRBJ1-2,-,CASSLEVAGQGLGYTF,TGCGCCAGCAGCTTGGAGGTTGCGGGACAGGGGCTTGGCTACACCTTC
TRBD1,TRBV10-3,TRBJ2-5,-,CAMGQQQETQYF,TGTGCCATGGGACAGCAGCAAGAGACCCAGTACTTC
-,TRBV2,TRBJ1-1,-,CASSEDYSTEAFF,TGTGCCAGCAGTGAAGATTACAGCACTGAAGCTTTCTTT
-,TRBV11-3,TRBJ2-1,-,CASSFRGATEQFF,TGTGCCAGCAGCTTTCGGGGGGCCACTGAGCAGTTCTTC
TRBD2,TRBV5-8,TRBJ2-5,-,CASSRSGGTQETQYF,TGTGCCAGCAGTCGTAGCGGGGGGACCCAAGAGACCCAGTACTTC
-,TRBV2,TRBJ1-5,-,CASKAAGGSNQPQHF,TGTGCCAGCAAGGCCGCGGGCGGTAGCAATCAGCCCCAGCATTTT
-,TRBV7-2,TRBJ2-1,-,CASSFYRAYYEQFF,TGTGCCAGCAGCTTCTACAGGGCATACTATGAGCAGTTCTTC
TRBD1,TRBV18,TRBJ2-1,-,CASSLRTGAQDEQFF,TGTGCCAGCTCACTTAGGACAGGGGCTCAGGATGAGCAGTTCTTC
TRBD1,TRBV9,TRBJ2-7,-,CASSPDPIGTGSYEQYF,TGTGCCAGCAGCCCCGATCCCATAGGGACAGGATCCTACGAGCAGTACTTC
-,TRBV27,TRBJ2-7,-,CASREAPGSYEQYF,TGTGCCAGCAGAGAGGCCCCCGGGTCCTACGAGCAGTACTTC
TRBD2,TRBV28,TRBJ2-1,once,CASSFGGGVYNEQFF,TGTGCCAGCAGTTTTGGCGGGGGGGTTTACAATGAGCAGTTCTTC
TRBD1,TRBV9,TRBJ1-6,-,CASSAAGGNSPLHF,TGTGCCAGCAGCGCGGCAGGGGGCAATTCACCCCTCCACTTT
-,TRBV29-1,TRBJ1-3,-,CSVVWQAEGNTIYF,TGCAGCGTTGTTTGGCAGGCCGAGGGAAACACCATATATTTT
TRBD1,TRBV2,TRBJ1-1,-,CASSTGEDTEAFF,TGTGCCAGCAGTACAGGGGAGGACACTGAAGCTTTCTTT
TRBD2,TRBV6-5,TRBJ2-1,-,CASSYTGLAGAGEQFF,TGTGCCAGCAGTTACACCGGACTAGCGGGGGCAGGTGAGCAGTTCTTC
-,TRBV6-5,TRBJ1-2,few,CASSSPGYGYTF,TGTGCCAGCAGCTCACCGGGTTATGGCTACACCTTC
TRBD1,TRBV4-1,TRBJ1-3,-,CASSRVPGQGMVTGNTIYF,TGCGCCAGCAGCCGAGTCCCGGGACAGGGAATGGTAACCGGAAACACCATATATTTT
-,TRBV5-1,TRBJ1-1,-,CASSEQGNTEAFF,TGCGCCAGCAGCGAACAGGGGAACACTGAAGCTTTCTTT
-,TRBV28,TRBJ2-1,-,CASSLPFGAGAHNEQFF,TGTGCCAGCAGTTTGCCCTTTGGGGCGGGGGCGCACAATGAGCAGTTCTTC
-,TRBV4-1,TRBJ2-7,-,CASSQDWPGSSYEQYF,TGCGCCAGCAGCCAAGATTGGCCCGGGAGCTCCTACGAGCAGTACTTC